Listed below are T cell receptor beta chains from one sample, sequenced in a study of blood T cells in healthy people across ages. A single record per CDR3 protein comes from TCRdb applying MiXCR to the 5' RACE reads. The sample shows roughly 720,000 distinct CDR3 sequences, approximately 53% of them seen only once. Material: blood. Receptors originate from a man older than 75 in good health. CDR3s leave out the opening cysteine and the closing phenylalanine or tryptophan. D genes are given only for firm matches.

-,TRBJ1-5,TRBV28,ASRPPGQPQH
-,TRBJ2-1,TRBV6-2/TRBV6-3,ASSYTLTEGNEQF
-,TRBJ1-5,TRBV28,AIRGILDGNQPQH
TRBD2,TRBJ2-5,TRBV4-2,ASSQDLPSGRSHGNEQY
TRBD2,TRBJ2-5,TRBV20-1,SVPGLADQETQY
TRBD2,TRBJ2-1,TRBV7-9,ASSLAGLSNEQF
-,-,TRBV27,ASSLYLGPAYEQY
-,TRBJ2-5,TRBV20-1,SARKPTGSETQY
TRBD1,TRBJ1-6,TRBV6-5,ASRTGNSPLH
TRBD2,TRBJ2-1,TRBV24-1,ATSDRTSFPEQF
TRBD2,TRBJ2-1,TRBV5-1,ASSAGASGFRSYNEQF
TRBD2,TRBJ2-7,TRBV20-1,SARTSGKSYEQY
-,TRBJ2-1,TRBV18,ASSLLMGASYNEQF
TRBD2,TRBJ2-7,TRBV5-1,ASGRTSDPLDEQY
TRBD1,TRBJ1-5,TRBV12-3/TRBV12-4,ASTTGVPNQPQH
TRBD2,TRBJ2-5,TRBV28,ASSLFVRLAGFSETQY
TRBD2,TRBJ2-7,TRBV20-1,SAPGLAGGNEQY